The 15 T cell receptor beta chains listed next were all sequenced from one sample in a study of technical replicates of blood from a handful of donors. Profiled with immunoSEQ multiplex PCR; TCRdb holds only in-frame clones, not every one. The data hold about 17,000 clones, with 82% observed a single time. Sequencing input: PBMCs. These receptors all stem from a human donor in good health. Some clones in this sample may be carry-over from other donors' samples.

This chain connects TRBV2 to TRBJ2-7; 8 bases match TRBD2. Germline CDR1 reads SNHLY; CDR2 reads FYNNEI. There are 18 residues in the CDR3. Trimming at V came to 6 bases and at J to 6 bases, leaving 22 bases not matched to a gene. The DNA for the CDR3 is TGTGCCAGCAGCCCAACCCATCTAGCACGGGAGGGCAGAGGCGAGCAGTACTTC. Translating gives CASSPTHLAREGRGEQYF.

This clone has more than one count but fewer than ten. V and J are TRBV5-1 and TRBJ2-7, with D possibly TRBD2 on 5 matching bases. The CDR3 has 15 amino acids. V lost 0 bases and J lost 0, with 10 bases in between. CDR1 and CDR2 from the germline V gene are SGHRS and YFSETQ. The CDR3 nucleotides read TGCGCCAGCAGCTTGGAGCGGTGGAGCTCCTACGAGCAGTACTTC. Translating gives CASSLERWSSYEQYF.

The CDR3 DNA sequence: TGTGCCAGCAGCTTGTGGGGGGTAGGTCAGCCCCAGCATTTT. As protein: CASSLWGVGQPQHF. J is TRBJ1-5 and V is TRBV5-6; TRBD1 is a possible D gene (5 bases). CDR3 size: 14 residues. Germline loops: CDR1 SGHDT, CDR2 YYEEEE. Deletions cut 1 base from V and 6 bases from J, with 11 bases between.

The chain links TRBV7-3 to TRBJ2-2, with D possibly matching TRBD2 (6 bases). Germline V gives CDR1 SGHTA, CDR2 FQGTGA. CDR3 length: 15 amino acids. Trimming took 0 bases from V and 1 from J, leaving 6 bases between them. The CDR3 sequence is CASSLTRENTGELFF. The DNA of the CDR3 is TGTGCCAGCAGCTTAACGCGGGAGAACACCGGGGAGCTGTTTTTT.

This chain's CDR3 is CSVSESGANVLTF. Here the CDR3 DNA reads TGCAGCGTCTCGGAGTCTGGGGCCAACGTCCTGACTTTC. The J gene is TRBJ2-6, the V gene TRBV29-1; D unresolved. The CDR3 runs to 13 residues. From germline, CDR1 is SQVTM and CDR2 ANQGSEA. V lost 6 bases and J lost 1, with 7 bases in between.

The chain combines TRBV5-1 with TRBJ2-1, with 9 nucleotides matching TRBD1. V shed 2 bases, J shed 2 bases, and the junction held 5 bases outside the gene matches. Germline-derived CDR1 and CDR2 are SGHRS and YFSETQ. This CDR3 is built from 16 residues. CDR3 loop: CASSLQQGAAYNEQFF. CDR3 nucleotide sequence: TGCGCCAGCAGCTTACAACAGGGGGCGGCCTACAATGAGCAGTTCTTC.

This clone was detected once. At the DNA level, this CDR3 is encoded by other sequences in the same sample as well. The chain uses TRBV2 and TRBJ2-7, with 7 bases matching TRBD1. The CDR3 consists of 11 residues. CDR1 is SNHLY and CDR2 is FYNNEI in the germline V gene. Trimming at V came to 8 bases and at J to 2 bases, leaving 0 bases not matched to a gene. The CDR3 bases are TGTGCCAGCCAGGGGGCCTACGAGCAGTACTTC. Amino acid sequence: CASQGAYEQYF.

This chain links TRBV12-5 with TRBJ2-7, with TRBD1 matching over 9 bases. The germline CDR1 and CDR2 sequences are LGHNT and FRNRAP. This CDR3 has 17 amino acids. J was trimmed by 3 bases and V by 2 bases; bases with no gene match: 11. CDR3 protein: CASGLTPDRGGRYEQYF. Written as DNA, the CDR3 is TGTGCTAGTGGTTTGACACCCGACAGGGGGGGTCGCTACGAGCAGTACTTC.

The genes are TRBV30 and TRBJ2-7; D gene uncertain. V dropped 1 base and J dropped 4 bases, with 8 bases sitting between them. Germline-derived CDR1 and CDR2 are GTSNPN and SVGIG (reference sequence). CDR3 length equals 12 residues. CDR3 in DNA: TGTGCCTGGAGTGGAAACAGATACGAGCAGTACTTC. This sequence encodes CAWSGNRYEQYF.

The genes are TRBV5-6 and TRBJ2-3; TRBD2 matches 9 bases. The trim removed 1 base at V and 1 base at J, leaving 1 base unmatched. CDR1 SGHDT and CDR2 YYEEEE come from the germline V gene. CDR3 length equals 15 residues. CDR3 DNA sequence: TGTGCCAGCAGCTTGTTAGCGGGGGGCACAGATACGCAGTATTTT. It specifies CASSLLAGGTDTQYF.

The chain couples TRBV30 to TRBJ2-3; tentatively, D is TRBD2 (5 bases). V was trimmed by 2 bases and J by 1 base, leaving 13 bases between them. This CDR3 comprises 15 residues. Per germline, CDR1 GTSNPN and CDR2 SVGIG (reference sequence). CDR3 amino acids: CAWSRGMAGTDTQYF. The CDR3 nucleotides are TGTGCCTGGAGTAGAGGGATGGCAGGCACAGATACGCAGTATTTT. The full variable domain, completed using reference TRBV30 and TRBJ2-3, is SQTIHQWPATLVQPVGSPLSLECTVEGTSNPNLYWYRQAAGRGLQLLFYSVGIGQISSEVPQNLSASRPQDRQFILSSKKLLLSDSGFYLCAWSRGMAGTDTQYFGPGTRLTVL.

The rearrangement uses TRBV5-1 and TRBJ2-7; 7 nucleotides line up with TRBD1. The V gene end was trimmed by 3 bases and the J gene end by 0 bases; junction bases not matched to a gene: 6. The CDR3 spans 15 residues. The germline CDR1 and CDR2 sequences are SGHRS and YFSETQ. DNA of the CDR3: TGCGCCAGCAGCTCTGGACAGGTCTCCTCCTACGAGCAGTACTTC. This translates into CASSSGQVSSYEQYF.

The rearrangement uses TRBV28 and TRBJ1-5; possibly TRBD1 for D (6 bases). CDR1 is MDHEN, CDR2 SYDVKM, per germline. This CDR3 has 15 amino acids. With 6 bases removed from V and 5 bases from J, the gap between germline ends came to 17 bases. The CDR3 spells CASRGPTGRHQPQHF. The DNA for the CDR3 is TGTGCCAGCAGAGGGCCTACAGGGAGACATCAGCCCCAGCATTTT.

The V and J genes are TRBV27 and TRBJ2-1; TRBD2 matches at 16 bases. This CDR3 has 18 residues. With 4 bases clipped from V and 4 bases from J, the junction kept 7 bases outside the gene matches. Germline CDR1 MNHEY, CDR2 SMNVEV (reference sequence). Here the CDR3 DNA reads TGTGCCAGCAGTTACCCGGAGGGACTAGCGGGAGGGTACAATGAGCAGTTCTTC. This codes for CASSYPEGLAGGYNEQFF.

The V and J genes are TRBV29-1 and TRBJ2-1, with TRBD1 matching over 7 bases. The CDR3 covers 11 residues. V shed 4 bases and J 15 bases; nucleotides not matched to a gene: 9. Germline lookup yields CDR1 SQVTM and CDR2 ANQGSEA. This chain's CDR3 is CSVVIRDSRFF. The CDR3 DNA follows: TGCAGCGTTGTAATCCGGGACAGTAGGTTCTTC.